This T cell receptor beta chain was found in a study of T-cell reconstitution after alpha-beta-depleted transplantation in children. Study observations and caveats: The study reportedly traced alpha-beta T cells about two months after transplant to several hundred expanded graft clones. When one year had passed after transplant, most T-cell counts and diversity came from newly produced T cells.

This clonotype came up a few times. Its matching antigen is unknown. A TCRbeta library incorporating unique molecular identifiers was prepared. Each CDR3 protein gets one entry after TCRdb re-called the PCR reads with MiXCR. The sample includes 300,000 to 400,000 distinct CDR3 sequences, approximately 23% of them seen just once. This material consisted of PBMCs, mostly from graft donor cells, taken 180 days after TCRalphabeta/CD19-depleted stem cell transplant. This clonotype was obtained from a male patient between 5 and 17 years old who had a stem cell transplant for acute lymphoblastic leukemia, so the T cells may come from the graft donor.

The DNA for the CDR3 is TGTGCCAGCAACCAACTACTTTCTAACGTCAATGAGCAGTTCTTC. Amino acid sequence: CASNQLLSNVNEQFF. The genes are TRBV12-3 or TRBV12-4 and TRBJ2-1; no definite D call. Trimming shortened V by 7 bases and J by 6 bases, and 19 bases separated the two germline ends. The CDR3 totals 15 residues.